Each of the 15 T cell receptor beta chains below was sequenced from the same sample in a study of T-cell reconstitution after alpha-beta-depleted transplantation in children listed by TCRdb under 2016. The library relied on PCR. Sequencing took place on an Illumina HiSeq 2500. TCR library preparation used molecular barcoding, with unique molecular identifiers applied to normalize quantification of the TCRbeta repertoire. The public sequencing data were trimmed at Q25 with fastp and processed into clonotypes with MiXCR by TCRdb, which kept only in-frame beta chains. Rows merge per CDR3 protein into single entries with the most common DNA and genes. Present in this sample are about 610,000 distinct CDR3 sequences, roughly a tenth of which were seen just once. The top ten clones comprise about 4% of the sample. The sample in question was PBMCs from the stem cell graft donor, obtained from the stem cell graft. These receptors came from a human donor who donated a stem cell graft to a child with acute myeloid leukemia.

This clonotype has a count of ten or more. The gene calls are TRBV12-3 or TRBV12-4 and TRBJ2-1, with D unresolved. Deletions cut 7 bases from V and 6 bases from J, with 22 bases between. This CDR3 region has 16 residues. CDR3 sequence: CASNKLGGNTGNEQFF. The CDR3 DNA is TGTGCCAGCAACAAGTTGGGTGGAAACACGGGCAATGAGCAGTTCTTC.

This clonotype was detected many times. V gene TRBV6-2 or TRBV6-3 combines with J gene TRBJ2-7; D unresolved. The CDR3 has 13 amino acids. Germline CDR1 is MNHEY and CDR2 is SVGEGT. Trimming cost V 0 bases and J 3 bases, with 6 bases left between them. CDR3 coding DNA: TGTGCCAGCAGTTACTCGCTATACTACGAGCAGTACTTC. It translates to CASSYSLYYEQYF.

This clonotype was picked up a small number of times. V usage is TRBV27 and J usage is TRBJ2-7, with unresolved D. V was pared by 0 bases and J by 4 bases, with 7 bases between. Germline V gene sequence: CDR1 MNHEY, CDR2 SMNVEV (reference sequence). The CDR3 has 13 residues. As DNA, the CDR3 is TGTGCCAGCAGTTTATCGAGGCCGTACGAGCAGTACTTC. It is translated as CASSLSRPYEQYF.

This clonotype turned up a few times. The V and J genes are TRBV6-1 and TRBJ2-2; 10 positions agree with TRBD1. Germline V CDR1 and CDR2: MNHNS, SASEGT. There are 17 residues in the CDR3. V was pared by 5 bases and J by 0 bases, with 6 bases of the junction left unmatched. The CDR3 reads CASSQRDRGPNTGELFF. The CDR3 DNA reads as TGTGCCAGCAGTCAAAGGGACAGGGGCCCGAACACCGGGGAGCTGTTTTTT.

This clonotype has at least ten counts. The chain uses TRBV6-5 and TRBJ1-3, with D uncertain. V lost 0 bases to trimming and J lost 0 bases, with 12 bases between them. The V gene's germline CDR1 is MNHEY and CDR2 SVGAGI. This CDR3 has 17 amino acids. The CDR3, as DNA: TGTGCCAGCAGTTACTCTGTTCCTCAGGTCTCTGGAAACACCATATATTTT. Translation: CASSYSVPQVSGNTIYF.

This clonotype was counted at least ten times. V gene TRBV5-1 combines with J gene TRBJ1-2; D is unresolved. CDR3 size: 15 residues. Trimming took off 0 bases at V and 2 bases at J, with 11 bases between the two ends. The germline CDR1 and CDR2 sequences are SGHRS and YFSETQ. The CDR3 region is CASSLVRDSNYGYTF. The CDR3 DNA sequence: TGCGCCAGCAGCTTGGTTCGGGATTCGAACTATGGCTACACCTTC.

This clonotype was picked up many times. The gene calls are TRBV11-2 and TRBJ2-7, with 7 bases matching TRBD2. This CDR3 region has 17 residues. CDR1 is SGHAT and CDR2 is FQNNGV in the germline V gene. Germline trimming cut 2 bases from V and 7 bases from J; bases unmatched to any gene: 17. CDR3: CASSLPQGLAEPLEQYF. As DNA, the CDR3 is TGTGCCAGCAGCTTACCCCAAGGGCTAGCGGAACCTTTAGAGCAGTACTTC.

This clonotype was observed a handful of times. V usage is TRBV2 and J usage is TRBJ2-1, with D possibly being TRBD2 (5 bases). The CDR3 runs to 17 residues. V gave up 0 bases and J gave up 0 bases, with 12 bases separating them. Germline values: CDR1 SNHLY, CDR2 FYNNEI. CDR3 coding DNA: TGTGCCAGCAGTGAAGCGCGGGCGGGCACCTCCTACAATGAGCAGTTCTTC. This translates into CASSEARAGTSYNEQFF.

The genes are TRBV5-5 and TRBJ2-6; 7 positions match TRBD1. The J segment lost 1 base and the V segment lost 4 bases, leaving 5 bases of the junction unmatched. This CDR3 is 16 amino acids long. Germline-derived CDR1 and CDR2 are SGHKS and YYEKEE (reference sequence). The CDR3 region is CASSTDRASGANVLTF. CDR3 sequence (DNA): TGTGCCAGCAGCACCGACAGGGCTTCTGGGGCCAACGTCCTGACTTTC. The variable domain in full, completed from reference TRBV5-5 and TRBJ2-6, reads DAGVTQSPTHLIKTRGQQVTLRCSPISGHKSVSWYQQVLGQGPQFIFQYYEKEERGRGNFPDRFSARQFPNYSSELNVNALLLGDSALYLCASSTDRASGANVLTFGAGSRLTVL.

At least ten counts were recorded for this clonotype. The chain is built from TRBV3-1 and TRBJ2-1; no clear D gene. The germline V gene has CDR1 LGHDT and CDR2 YNNKEL (reference sequence). V was shortened by 3 bases and J by 0 bases, with 9 bases between the two germline ends. CDR3 size: 15 residues. The DNA of the CDR3 is TGTGCCAGCAGCCAGCCTATCTCCTCCTACAATGAGCAGTTCTTC. Translation: CASSQPISSYNEQFF.

This clonotype occurred many times. The V and J genes are TRBV9 and TRBJ2-1, with D possibly TRBD2 on 6 matching bases. Germline lookup yields CDR1 SGDLS and CDR2 YYNGEE. V lost 0 bases to trimming and J lost 6 bases, with 7 bases between them. This CDR3 is 13 amino acids long. This chain's CDR3 is CASSVAGVNEQFF. CDR3 DNA sequence: TGTGCCAGCAGCGTAGCGGGAGTCAATGAGCAGTTCTTC.

The CDR3 spells CASSLRGHTEAFF. CDR3 bases: TGTGCCAGCAGTTTAAGGGGACACACTGAAGCTTTCTTT. V usage is TRBV28 and J usage is TRBJ1-1; perhaps TRBD1 as D (5 bases). Germline CDR1 is MDHEN and CDR2 is SYDVKM. This CDR3 has 13 residues. V was pared by 2 bases and J by 3 bases, with 7 bases between.

This clonotype was detected many times. V usage is TRBV29-1 and J usage is TRBJ2-3; no firm D call. The germline CDR1 and CDR2 sequences are SQVTM and ANQGSEA. The CDR3 contains 12 residues. Deletions cut 3 bases from V and 0 bases from J, with 4 bases between. The CDR3 nucleotides are TGCAGCGTTGATCCCAGCACAGATACGCAGTATTTT. This sequence encodes CSVDPSTDTQYF.

The chain joins TRBV20-1 to TRBJ2-1, with 10 bases lining up with TRBD2. The V and J ends lost 0 bases and 13 bases, in that order; junction bases with no gene match: 18. Germline CDR1 reads DFQATT; CDR2 reads SNEGSKA (reference sequence). The CDR3 covers 17 residues. Here the CDR3 reads CSARDPGVGAGGPIQFF. The CDR3 DNA is TGCAGTGCTAGAGATCCCGGGGTAGGAGCGGGAGGGCCCATTCAGTTCTTC.

This clonotype was counted between two and nine times. CDR3 region: CASSDGYNYEQYF. In DNA, the CDR3 is TGTGCCAGCAGTGACGGCTATAATTACGAGCAGTACTTC. This chain links TRBV2 with TRBJ2-7; no clear D. The V and J ends lost 3 bases and 4 bases respectively, with 10 bases between them. Germline V gene sequence: CDR1 SNHLY, CDR2 FYNNEI. The CDR3 is 13 residues long.